These 32 T cell receptor beta chains share one sample of origin, sequenced in a study of cytomegalovirus exposure and HLA in healthy donors. Both 60 Vbeta primers and 13 Jbeta primers went into the PCR. Assay used: immunoSEQ multiplex PCR; TCRdb lists only in-frame clones, some missing. The sample records roughly 180,000 clones, 79% being singletons. Material: PBMCs. These receptors all come from a girl under 18 in good health and CMV-seropositive.

The rearrangement links TRBV7-6 to TRBJ1-1, with D possibly TRBD1 on 6 matching bases. Germline V lookup: CDR1 SGHVS, CDR2 FNYEAQ. Trimming cost V 5 bases and J 0 bases, with 13 bases left between them. The CDR3 runs to 15 residues. CDR3 sequence reads: CASSPLGQMNTEAFF. Here the CDR3 DNA reads TGTGCCAGCAGCCCACTCGGACAGATGAACACTGAAGCTTTCTTT. The entire variable domain, with the rest obtained from reference TRBV7-6 and TRBJ1-1, is as follows: GAGVSQSPRYKVTKRGQDVALRCDPISGHVSLYWYRQALGQGPEFLTYFNYEAQQDKSGLPNDRFSAERPEGSISTLTIQRTEQRDSAMYRCASSPLGQMNTEAFFGQGTRLTVV.

This chain links TRBV7-9 with TRBJ2-7; the D is unclear. The CDR3 runs 12 residues. Germline CDR1 and CDR2: SEHNR and FQNEAQ (reference sequence). V lost 4 bases, J lost 3 bases, and 7 bases lay in between. The CDR3 bases are TGTGCCAGCAGCTCGGAGTACTACGAGCAGTACTTC. Protein: CASSSEYYEQYF.

This clone was recorded only once. The rearrangement joins TRBV28 to TRBJ2-7; weak D call: TRBD1 (5 bases). The CDR3 has 12 amino acids. Trimming stripped 6 bases from V and 4 bases from J, with 10 bases between. Looked up from germline, CDR1 is MDHEN and CDR2 is SYDVKM. CDR3 region: CASRSTEYEQYF. The DNA of the CDR3 is TGTGCCAGCAGATCGACAGAATACGAGCAGTACTTC.

The CDR3 sequence is CASSRGTANYGYTF. CDR3 nucleotide sequence: TGTGCCAGCAGCCGGGGGACAGCTAACTATGGCTACACCTTC. This chain connects TRBV6-5 to TRBJ1-2; 7 nucleotides line up with TRBD1. Trimming at V came to 6 bases and at J to 0 bases, leaving 4 bases not matched to a gene. Germline V gene data show CDR1 as MNHEY and CDR2 as SVGAGI. The CDR3 spans 14 residues.

The rearrangement joins TRBV2 to TRBJ1-2; D unclear. The CDR3 is made up of 11 amino acids. CDR1 and CDR2 (germline): SNHLY, FYNNEI. The V gene lost 7 bases and the J gene lost 4 bases, with 7 bases spanning the gap. In DNA form, the CDR3 reads TGTGCCAGCACCGCAGGCTATGGCTACACCTTC. As protein: CASTAGYGYTF.

This clone was seen more than once but under ten times. The chain recombines TRBV7-6 with TRBJ2-2; possibly TRBD2 for D (5 bases). Per germline, CDR1 SGHVS and CDR2 FNYEAQ. Trimming removed 5 bases from V and 6 bases from J, with 10 bases in between. The CDR3 runs 13 residues. As DNA, the CDR3 is TGTGCCAGCAGCCAAGAGGGCTCCGGGGAGCTGTTTTTT. Protein product: CASSQEGSGELFF.

The table lists this clone with a few counts. The J gene is TRBJ2-5, the V gene TRBV7-8, with TRBD2 matching 14 bases. Germline V CDR1 and CDR2: SGHVS, FQNEAQ. The CDR3 covers 16 residues. V dropped 4 bases and J dropped 4; count of bases not matched to a gene: 5. CDR3 DNA sequence: TGTGCCAGCAGCTCGACTAGCGGGGGGGGTTTAGAGACCCAGTACTTC. Encoded protein: CASSSTSGGGLETQYF.

The chain is built from TRBV2 and TRBJ1-2, with D possibly matching TRBD1 (6 bases). This CDR3 comprises 15 residues. Trimming took off 6 bases at V and 4 bases at J, with 18 bases between the two ends. The germline CDR1 and CDR2 sequences are SNHLY and FYNNEI. This CDR3 reads CASSEGTPVLYGYTF. In DNA, the CDR3 is TGTGCCAGCAGCGAGGGGACACCTGTTCTCTATGGCTACACCTTC.

This sequence joins TRBV4-2 and TRBJ2-3; 9 bases fit TRBD2. J gave up 3 bases and V 1 base, and 5 bases lay outside the gene matches. There are 16 residues in the CDR3. Germline V gene data show CDR1 as LGHNA and CDR2 as YNFKEQ. CDR3 sequence: CASSQGRRGGTDTQYF. The CDR3 region has the DNA TGTGCCAGCAGCCAAGGTAGGCGGGGGGGGACAGATACGCAGTATTTT.

This chain links TRBV29-1 with TRBJ2-7; the match to TRBD1 covers 8 bases. This CDR3 has 12 amino acids. V was pared by 8 bases and J by 1 base, with 4 bases of the junction left unmatched. Germline V gives CDR1 SQVTM, CDR2 ANQGSEA. The CDR3 DNA reads TGCAGCTACACAGGGGGTTCCTACGAGCAGTACTTC. Translating gives CSYTGGSYEQYF.

This sequence joins TRBV25-1 and TRBJ2-3, with 7 bases aligning to TRBD1. Unmatched junction bases numbered 13, after V lost 6 bases and J lost 1 base. CDR1 is MGHDK, CDR2 SYGVNS, per germline. There are 17 residues in the CDR3. The CDR3 DNA follows: TGTGCCAGCAGCCCCCCCGACAGGGTTGTTCGCACAGATACGCAGTATTTT. Translated, it gives CASSPPDRVVRTDTQYF.

V and J are TRBV30 and TRBJ1-1; D possibly corresponds to TRBD1 (5 bases). CDR1 and CDR2 from the germline V gene are GTSNPN and SVGIG (reference sequence). This CDR3 spans 13 amino acids. With 0 bases removed from V and 0 bases from J, the gap between germline ends came to 5 bases. The CDR3 reads CAWSVQVNTEAFF. The CDR3 DNA reads TGTGCCTGGAGTGTACAGGTGAACACTGAAGCTTTCTTT.

The chain carries TRBV6-5 and TRBJ1-5; D unresolved. The CDR3 runs to 11 residues. Germline-derived CDR1 and CDR2 are MNHEY and SVGAGI. Trimming removed 4 bases at V and 12 bases at J, with 10 bases between. The chain's CDR3 is CASSFSGIQHF. Written as DNA, the CDR3 is TGTGCCAGCAGTTTTTCAGGAATCCAGCATTTT.

The genes are TRBV5-4 and TRBJ2-7, with D hard to call. Between the trimmed V and J ends, which lost 5 bases and 3 bases, there was a span of 6 bases. This CDR3 has 11 residues. Germline V gene sequence: CDR1 SGHNT, CDR2 YYREEE (reference sequence). The CDR3 region is CASSRGYEQYF. CDR3 nucleotide sequence: TGTGCCAGCAGTCGCGGCTACGAGCAGTACTTC.

The chain combines TRBV27 with TRBJ2-1, with 9 bases identical to TRBD2. V shed 5 bases, J shed 10 bases, and the junction held 15 bases outside the gene matches. CDR3 length: 16 amino acids. From germline, CDR1 is MNHEY and CDR2 SMNVEV (reference sequence). CDR3 sequence: CASSPPGLAVVGEQFF. For the CDR3, the DNA is TGTGCCAGCAGTCCACCGGGACTAGCCGTGGTTGGGGAGCAGTTCTTC.

The genes are TRBV4-3 and TRBJ2-2; 7 nucleotides align to TRBD1. The CDR3 extends over 13 amino acids. V lost 4 bases and J lost 6; bases outside the gene matches: 2. CDR1 LGHNA and CDR2 YSLEER come from the germline V gene. CDR3 nucleotides: TGCGCCAGCAGCCTCCAGGGGGCCGGGGAGCTGTTTTTT. Translating gives CASSLQGAGELFF.

This chain connects TRBV9 to TRBJ2-1; 7 bases map to TRBD2. The trim removed 0 bases at V and 3 bases at J, leaving 3 bases unmatched. Germline V gene data show CDR1 as SGDLS and CDR2 as YYNGEE. The CDR3 contains 15 residues. The CDR3 nucleotides are TGTGCCAGCAGCGTAGGGCGGGGGAACTACAATGAGCAGTTCTTC. Its protein product is CASSVGRGNYNEQFF.

This clone turned up a few times. This sequence joins TRBV27 and TRBJ2-5, with 10 bases that match TRBD2. Judging by the DNA end, TRBJ2-7 fits better; the J call may be wrong. CDR3 length equals 15 residues. In germline, CDR1 is MNHEY, CDR2 SMNVEV (reference sequence). CDR3 residues: CASSRLAGGLYEQYF. CDR3 DNA sequence: TGTGCCAGCAGTCGATTAGCGGGGGGCCTCTACGAGCAGTACTTC.

This clone was seen only a few times. This chain links TRBV25-1 with TRBJ2-7, with 7 nucleotides matching TRBD1. From germline, CDR1 is MGHDK and CDR2 SYGVNS. This CDR3 comprises 13 residues. V shed 3 bases and J 1 base; nucleotides not matched to a gene: 0. CDR3 sequence reads: CASSETGSYEQYF. The CDR3 region has the DNA TGTGCCAGCAGTGAGACAGGGTCCTACGAGCAGTACTTC.

The chain uses TRBV4-3 and TRBJ2-7; D gene ambiguous. Trimming left V 2 bases short and J 5 bases short, with 13 bases between. This CDR3 has 14 amino acids. CDR1 is LGHNA, CDR2 YSLEER, per germline. In DNA, the CDR3 is TGCGCCAGCAGCCAAACGTTCAGGTCGGACGAGCAGTACTTC. As protein: CASSQTFRSDEQYF.

V is TRBV7-9 and J is TRBJ2-2; the D is unclear. The CDR3 sequence is 15 residues long. V gave up 5 bases and J gave up 8 bases, with 18 bases separating them. Germline-derived CDR1 and CDR2 are SEHNR and FQNEAQ (reference sequence). Written as DNA, the CDR3 is TGTGCCAGCAGCCCCCCCGACGGGTTGACTGGGGAGCTGTTTTTT. It codes for CASSPPDGLTGELFF. Based on the CDR3 plus reference TRBV7-9 and TRBJ2-2, the full variable domain is DTGVSQNPRHKITKRGQNVTFRCDPISEHNRLYWYRQTLGQGPEFLTYFQNEAQLEKSRLLSDRFSAERPKGSFSTLEIQRTEQGDSAMYLCASSPPDGLTGELFFGEGSRLTVL.

A few counts support this clone. J is TRBJ2-5 and V is TRBV6-6; D not certain. V lost 2 bases to trimming and J lost 5 bases, with 12 bases between them. Germline V CDR1 and CDR2: MNHNY, SVGAGI (reference sequence). This CDR3 is built from 14 residues. CDR3 bases: TGTGCCAGCAGTTACGAACCCCCCGGGGAGACCCAGTACTTC. Translated: CASSYEPPGETQYF.

The chain is built from TRBV11-2 and TRBJ2-1; TRBD2 agrees at 12 bases. The CDR3 is 16 amino acids. The V gene's germline CDR1 is SGHAT and CDR2 FQNNGV. J was trimmed by 9 bases and V by 1 base; bases with no gene match: 7. CDR3 region: CASSLGLAGGQGEQFF. The DNA of the CDR3 is TGTGCCAGCAGCTTAGGTCTAGCGGGGGGGCAGGGTGAGCAGTTCTTC.

This clone was detected only a few times. The V call is TRBV5-4, the J call TRBJ1-2; no reliable D call. Trimming stripped 4 bases from V and 5 bases from J, with 18 bases between. CDR1 SGHNT and CDR2 YYREEE come from the germline V gene (reference sequence). There are 15 residues in the CDR3. The DNA for the CDR3 is TGTGCCAGCAGCCCCTCCTCCAGATCGATTTATGGCTACACCTTC. Its translation is CASSPSSRSIYGYTF.

The genes are TRBV2 and TRBJ1-2; TRBD1 agrees at 8 bases. Germline assignment: CDR1 SNHLY and CDR2 FYNNEI. J lost 4 bases, V lost 9 bases, and 10 bases had no gene match. The CDR3 consists of 14 residues. The CDR3 loop reads CARGEDREGYGYTF. CDR3 in DNA: TGTGCCAGGGGAGAGGACAGGGAAGGCTATGGCTACACCTTC.

This chain uses TRBV4-1 with TRBJ1-6; D may be TRBD1 (6 bases). This CDR3 has 16 residues. V gave up 1 base and J gave up 7 bases, with 14 bases separating them. Germline CDR1 MGHRA, CDR2 YSYEKL. The CDR3 DNA sequence: TGCGCCAGCAGCCAAGTTGCAGGGGTGTGGAATTCACCCCTCCACTTT. It is translated as CASSQVAGVWNSPLHF.

V gene TRBV6-1 combines with J gene TRBJ2-7, with D maybe TRBD1 (6 bases). Trimming left V 7 bases short and J 4 bases short, with 14 bases between. The CDR3 totals 13 residues. Per the germline V gene, CDR1 is MNHNS and CDR2 is SASEGT. In nucleotides, the CDR3 is TGTGCCAGCAAGGAGCCAGGGGTATACGAGCAGTACTTC. Protein: CASKEPGVYEQYF.

The V call is TRBV7-2, the J call TRBJ2-7; TRBD1 is a possible D gene (5 bases). Germline CDR1 reads SGHTA; CDR2 reads FQGNSA. The V end was cut by 5 bases, the J end by 4 bases, with 6 bases between. The CDR3 loop spans 11 amino acids. DNA of the CDR3: TGTGCCAGCAGCAGGGGTTACGAGCAGTACTTC. Amino acids: CASSRGYEQYF.

The chain couples TRBV13 to TRBJ2-7, with 10 bases identical to TRBD1. The CDR3 covers 14 residues. Germline values: CDR1 PRHDT, CDR2 FYEKMQ (reference sequence). V lost 4 bases and J lost 3; bases outside the gene matches: 3. Here the CDR3 DNA reads TGTGCCAGCAGCTGGAGGACAGGGGGCTACGAGCAGTACTTC. Translated, it gives CASSWRTGGYEQYF.

CDR3 amino acids: CAILDPGQTIHRGRELFF. For the CDR3, the DNA is TGCGCCATCCTCGACCCGGGACAGACTATACATAGGGGGCGGGAGCTGTTTTTT. The J gene is TRBJ2-2, the V gene TRBV10-1; 7 nucleotides line up with TRBD1. Germline V CDR1 and CDR2: WNHNN, SYGVQD (reference sequence). This CDR3 spans 18 amino acids. V dropped 10 bases and J dropped 9; count of bases not matched to a gene: 26.

The chain carries TRBV5-6 and TRBJ1-3, with D tentatively TRBD1 (5 bases). V gave up 0 bases and J gave up 2 bases, with 9 bases separating them. The CDR3 has 15 residues. The germline CDR1 and CDR2 sequences are SGHDT and YYEEEE. CDR3: CASSLGATAGNTIYF. In DNA, the CDR3 is TGTGCCAGCAGCTTGGGAGCGACAGCTGGAAACACCATATATTTT.

This clone was seen a single time. J is TRBJ1-1 and V is TRBV6-4; possible D gene TRBD1, 5 bases. V was shortened by 6 bases and J by 0 bases, with 14 bases between the two germline ends. This CDR3 has 15 amino acids. Germline CDR1 reads MRHNA; CDR2 reads SNTAGT. CDR3: CASRTQEGMNTEAFF. The CDR3 DNA reads as TGTGCCAGCAGAACACAGGAAGGGATGAACACTGAAGCTTTCTTT.